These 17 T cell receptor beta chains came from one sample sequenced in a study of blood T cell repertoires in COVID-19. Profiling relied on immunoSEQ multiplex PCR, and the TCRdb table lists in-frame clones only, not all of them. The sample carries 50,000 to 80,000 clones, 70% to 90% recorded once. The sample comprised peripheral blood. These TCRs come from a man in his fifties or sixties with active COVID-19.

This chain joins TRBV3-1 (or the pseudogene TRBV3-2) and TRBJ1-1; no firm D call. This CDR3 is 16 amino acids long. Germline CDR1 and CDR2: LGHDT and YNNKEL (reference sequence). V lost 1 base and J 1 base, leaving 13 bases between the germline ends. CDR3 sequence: CASSQAGRRRNTEAFF. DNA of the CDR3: TGTGCCAGCAGCCAAGCCGGGAGACGGAGGAACACTGAAGCTTTCTTT.

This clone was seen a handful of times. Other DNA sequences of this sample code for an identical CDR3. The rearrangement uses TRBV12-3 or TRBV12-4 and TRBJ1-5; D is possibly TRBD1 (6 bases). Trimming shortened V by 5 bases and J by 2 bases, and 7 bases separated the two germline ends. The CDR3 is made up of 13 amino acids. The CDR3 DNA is TGTGCCAGCAGTAGGACAGGCAATCAGCCCCAGCATTTT. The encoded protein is CASSRTGNQPQHF.

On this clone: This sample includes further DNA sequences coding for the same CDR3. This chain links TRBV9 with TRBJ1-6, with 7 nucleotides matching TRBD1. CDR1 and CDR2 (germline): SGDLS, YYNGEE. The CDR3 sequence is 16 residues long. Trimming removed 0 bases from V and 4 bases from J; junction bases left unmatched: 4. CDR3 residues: CASSVGSGGYNSPLHF. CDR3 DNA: TGTGCCAGCAGCGTAGGGTCAGGGGGGTATAATTCACCCCTCCACTTT.

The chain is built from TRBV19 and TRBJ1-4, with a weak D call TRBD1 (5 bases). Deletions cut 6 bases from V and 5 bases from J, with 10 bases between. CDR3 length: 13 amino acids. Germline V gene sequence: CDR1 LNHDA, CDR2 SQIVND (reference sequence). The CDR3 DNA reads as TGTGCCAGTAGCGACAGATACAATGAAAAACTGTTTTTT. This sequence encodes CASSDRYNEKLFF. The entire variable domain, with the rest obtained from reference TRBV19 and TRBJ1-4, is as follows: DGGITQSPKYLFRKEGQNVTLSCEQNLNHDAMYWYRQDPGQGLRLIYYSQIVNDFQKGDIAEGYSVSREKKESFPLTVTSAQKNPTAFYLCASSDRYNEKLFFGSGTQLSVL.

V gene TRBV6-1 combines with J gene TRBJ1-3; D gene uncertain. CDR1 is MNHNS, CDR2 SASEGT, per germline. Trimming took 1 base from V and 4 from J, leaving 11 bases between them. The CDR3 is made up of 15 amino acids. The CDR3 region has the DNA TGTGCCAGCAGTGAAGGGGTGGGAGGAGGAAACACCATATATTTT. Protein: CASSEGVGGGNTIYF.

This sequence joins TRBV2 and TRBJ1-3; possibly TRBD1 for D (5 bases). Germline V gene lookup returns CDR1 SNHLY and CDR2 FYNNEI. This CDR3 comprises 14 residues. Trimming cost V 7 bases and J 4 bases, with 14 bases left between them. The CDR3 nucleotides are TGTGCCAGCAATGCGGGACTGCTGGGAAACACCATATATTTT. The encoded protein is CASNAGLLGNTIYF.

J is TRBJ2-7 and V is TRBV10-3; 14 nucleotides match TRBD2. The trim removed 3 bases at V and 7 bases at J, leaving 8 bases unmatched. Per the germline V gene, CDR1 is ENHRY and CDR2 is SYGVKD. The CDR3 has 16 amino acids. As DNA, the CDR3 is TGTGCCATCAGTGACAGACTAGCGGGAGGGATTTGGGAGCAGTACGTC. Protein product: CAISDRLAGGIWEQYV.

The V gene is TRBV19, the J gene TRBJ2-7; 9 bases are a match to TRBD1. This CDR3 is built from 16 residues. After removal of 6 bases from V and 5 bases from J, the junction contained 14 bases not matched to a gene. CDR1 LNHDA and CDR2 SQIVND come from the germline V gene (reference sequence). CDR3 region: CASSQNTGGASNEQYF. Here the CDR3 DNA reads TGTGCCAGTAGCCAGAATACAGGGGGCGCTTCCAACGAGCAGTACTTC.

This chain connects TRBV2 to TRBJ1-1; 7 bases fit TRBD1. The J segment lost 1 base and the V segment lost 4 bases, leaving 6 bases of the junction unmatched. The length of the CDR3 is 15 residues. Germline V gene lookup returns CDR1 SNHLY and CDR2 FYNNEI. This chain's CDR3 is CASSAQGQTNTEAFF. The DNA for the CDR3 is TGTGCCAGCAGTGCCCAGGGACAGACGAACACTGAAGCTTTCTTT.

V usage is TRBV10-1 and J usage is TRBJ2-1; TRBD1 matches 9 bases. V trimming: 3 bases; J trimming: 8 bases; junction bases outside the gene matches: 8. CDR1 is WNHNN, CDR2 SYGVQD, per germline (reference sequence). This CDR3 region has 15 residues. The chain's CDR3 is CASSDQDRGFDEQFF. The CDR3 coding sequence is TGCGCCAGCAGTGACCAGGACAGGGGATTTGATGAGCAGTTCTTC.

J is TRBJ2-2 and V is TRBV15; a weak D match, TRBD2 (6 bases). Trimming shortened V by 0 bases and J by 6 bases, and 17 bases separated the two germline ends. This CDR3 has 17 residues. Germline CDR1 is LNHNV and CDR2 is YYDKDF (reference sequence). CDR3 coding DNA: TGTGCCACCAGCAGAGATCAACCGGGCGGGGTCGCCGGGGAGCTGTTTTTT. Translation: CATSRDQPGGVAGELFF.

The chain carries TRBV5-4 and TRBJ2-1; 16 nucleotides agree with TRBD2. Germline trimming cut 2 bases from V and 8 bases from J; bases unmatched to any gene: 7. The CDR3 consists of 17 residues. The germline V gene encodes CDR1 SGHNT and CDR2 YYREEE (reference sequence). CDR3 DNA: TGTGCCAGCAGCTTTGCCGGGACTAGCGGGGGGGCAGATGAGCAGTTCTTC. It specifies CASSFAGTSGGADEQFF.

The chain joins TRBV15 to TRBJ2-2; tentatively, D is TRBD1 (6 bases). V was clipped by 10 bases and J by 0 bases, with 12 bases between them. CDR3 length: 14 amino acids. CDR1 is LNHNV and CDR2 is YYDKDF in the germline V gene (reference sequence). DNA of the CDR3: TGTGCCAGTGAGGGACAAGCGAACACCGGGGAGCTGTTTTTT. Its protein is CASEGQANTGELFF.

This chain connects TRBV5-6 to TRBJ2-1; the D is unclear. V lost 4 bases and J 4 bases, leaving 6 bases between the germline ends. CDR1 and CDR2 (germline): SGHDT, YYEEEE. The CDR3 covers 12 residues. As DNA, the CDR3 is TGTGCCAGCAGCCTGGCGTACAATGAGCAGTTCTTC. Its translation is CASSLAYNEQFF.

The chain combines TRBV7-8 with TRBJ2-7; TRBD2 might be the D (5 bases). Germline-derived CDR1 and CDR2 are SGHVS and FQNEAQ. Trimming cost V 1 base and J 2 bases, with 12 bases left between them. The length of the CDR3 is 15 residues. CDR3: CASSLGAGEPYEQYV. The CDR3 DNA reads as TGTGCCAGCAGCTTAGGTGCCGGGGAACCCTACGAGCAGTACGTC.

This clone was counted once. CDR3 protein: CASSQGSQGEQYV. DNA for the CDR3: TGTGCCAGCAGCCAGGGGTCCCAGGGCGAGCAGTACGTC. The V call is TRBV3-1 (or the pseudogene TRBV3-2), the J call TRBJ2-7; D possibly corresponds to TRBD1 (5 bases). Germline V gives CDR1 LGHDT, CDR2 YNNKEL (reference sequence). This CDR3 has 13 residues. Trimming pared 3 bases from V and 6 bases from J, leaving 12 bases between.

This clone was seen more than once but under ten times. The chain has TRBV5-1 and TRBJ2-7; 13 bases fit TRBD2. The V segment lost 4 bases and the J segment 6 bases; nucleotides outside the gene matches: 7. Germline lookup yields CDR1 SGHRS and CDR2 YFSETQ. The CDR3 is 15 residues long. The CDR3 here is CASSLTSGGALEQYF. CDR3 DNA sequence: TGCGCCAGCAGCCTTACTAGCGGGGGGGCCCTCGAGCAGTACTTC.